These T cell receptor beta chains were read from a single sample in a study of T cell repertoires in cytomegalovirus infection. Which antigens these TCRs recognize remains unknown. Using its own MiXCR run on the reads, TCRdb lists one record per CDR3 protein. Of some 350,000 distinct CDR3 sequences in the sample, 25% to 35% were seen once. This specimen consisted of cultured PBMCs, obtained from culture after CMV antigen stimulation. These receptors were taken from a human donor in good health (CMV status not recorded). Some clones in this sample may be carry-over from other donors' samples. Both conserved end residues are part of each CDR3. D genes are given only for firm matches. Expanded clones get a size class; other rows say once, few or many, or leave the size out.

clone size: -
D gene: -
V gene: TRBV11-2
J gene: TRBJ2-1
CDR3 length: 15
CDR3 protein: CASSLSLGRGNEQFF
CDR3 DNA: TGTGCCAGCAGCCTCTCCCTGGGCAGGGGCAATGAGCAGTTCTTC

clone size: -
D gene: -
V gene: TRBV7-9
J gene: TRBJ1-1
CDR3 length: 13
CDR3 protein: CASSSGLDTEAFF
CDR3 DNA: TGTGCCAGCAGCTCGGGGCTCGACACTGAAGCTTTCTTT

clone size: few
D gene: -
V gene: TRBV4-2
J gene: TRBJ2-1
CDR3 length: 13
CDR3 protein: CAAGRGGYNEQFF
CDR3 DNA: TGTGCCGCGGGGAGGGGGGGATACAATGAGCAGTTCTTC

clone size: -
D gene: -
V gene: TRBV12-5
J gene: TRBJ1-5
CDR3 length: 17
CDR3 protein: CASGLVLAADGDQPQHF
CDR3 DNA: TGTGCTAGTGGTTTGGTATTGGCTGCAGACGGCGATCAGCCCCAGCATTTT

clone size: once
D gene: -
V gene: TRBV7-9
J gene: TRBJ1-1
CDR3 length: 13
CDR3 protein: CASSHGGAPEAFF
CDR3 DNA: TGTGCCAGCAGCCACGGAGGGGCCCCTGAAGCTTTCTTT

clone size: few
D gene: -
V gene: TRBV7-8
J gene: TRBJ1-1
CDR3 length: 12
CDR3 protein: CASSRGHPEAFF
CDR3 DNA: TGTGCCAGCAGCAGAGGACACCCTGAAGCTTTCTTT

clone size: many
D gene: -
V gene: TRBV7-2
J gene: TRBJ1-6
CDR3 length: 16
CDR3 protein: CASTRLLSSYNSPLHF
CDR3 DNA: TGTGCCAGCACCAGACTCCTATCCTCCTATAATTCACCCCTCCACTTT

clone size: once
D gene: -
V gene: TRBV6-5
J gene: TRBJ1-1
CDR3 length: 12
CDR3 protein: CASSYAGIEAFF
CDR3 DNA: TGTGCCAGCAGTTACGCAGGGATTGAAGCTTTCTTT

clone size: -
D gene: -
V gene: TRBV3-1
J gene: TRBJ1-4
CDR3 length: 16
CDR3 protein: CASSTLAGTEDEKLFF
CDR3 DNA: TGTGCCAGCAGCACACTAGCCGGGACCGAAGATGAAAAACTGTTTTTT

clone size: many
D gene: TRBD1
V gene: TRBV7-2
J gene: TRBJ1-1
CDR3 length: 14
CDR3 protein: CASSFGQGATEAFF
CDR3 DNA: TGTGCCAGCAGCTTTGGACAGGGGGCAACTGAAGCTTTCTTT

clone size: -
D gene: TRBD1
V gene: TRBV29-1
J gene: TRBJ2-1
CDR3 length: 11
CDR3 protein: CSVGQGNEQFF
CDR3 DNA: TGCAGCGTCGGACAGGGCAATGAGCAGTTCTTC

clone size: -
D gene: TRBD1
V gene: TRBV20-1
J gene: TRBJ1-2
CDR3 length: 15
CDR3 protein: CSARDLNRGDYGYTF
CDR3 DNA: TGCAGTGCTAGAGATTTAAACAGGGGGGACTATGGCTACACCTTC

clone size: few
D gene: TRBD1
V gene: TRBV6-6
J gene: TRBJ2-2
CDR3 length: 14
CDR3 protein: CASRRDRVTGELFF
CDR3 DNA: TGTGCCAGCAGAAGGGACAGGGTCACCGGGGAGCTGTTTTTT

clone size: few
D gene: TRBD1
V gene: TRBV6-5
J gene: TRBJ2-1
CDR3 length: 18
CDR3 protein: CASSYSGTATISYNEQFF
CDR3 DNA: TGTGCCAGCAGTTACTCCGGGACAGCTACAATTTCCTACAATGAGCAGTTCTTC

clone size: many
D gene: -
V gene: TRBV10-3
J gene: TRBJ1-2
CDR3 length: 13
CDR3 protein: CAISESASGWGTF
CDR3 DNA: TGTGCCATCAGTGAGTCCGCCTCAGGATGGGGCACCTTC

clone size: -
D gene: -
V gene: TRBV19
J gene: TRBJ2-1
CDR3 length: 19
CDR3 protein: CASSIPTLLGPRECNEQFF
CDR3 DNA: TGTGCCAGTAGTATTCCGACCCTCTTAGGGCCCAGAGAATGCAATGAGCAGTTCTTC

clone size: many
D gene: -
V gene: TRBV12-3/TRBV12-4
J gene: TRBJ2-5
CDR3 length: 13
CDR3 protein: CASSLSSARTQYF
CDR3 DNA: TGTGCCAGCAGCCTGTCGTCGGCCCGAACCCAGTACTTC

clone size: many
D gene: TRBD1
V gene: TRBV7-2
J gene: TRBJ1-2
CDR3 length: 15
CDR3 protein: CASSLSGTAAFHDTF
CDR3 DNA: TGTGCCAGCAGCTTGTCCGGGACAGCCGCTTTCCACGACACCTTC

clone size: few
D gene: -
V gene: TRBV27
J gene: TRBJ2-1
CDR3 length: 18
CDR3 protein: CASSSLGGGSGIYNEQFF
CDR3 DNA: TGTGCCAGCAGCTCCCTGGGCGGAGGTAGCGGCATCTACAATGAGCAGTTCTTC

clone size: once
D gene: -
V gene: TRBV5-1
J gene: TRBJ2-7
CDR3 length: 16
CDR3 protein: CASSLAARGSTCEQYF
CDR3 DNA: TGCGCCAGCAGCTTGGCAGCCCGGGGCAGCACCTGCGAGCAGTACTTC

clone size: -
D gene: -
V gene: TRBV20-1
J gene: TRBJ1-2
CDR3 length: 14
CDR3 protein: CSALRDPGGYGYTF
CDR3 DNA: TGCAGTGCTCTAAGAGACCCAGGCGGCTATGGCTACACCTTC

clone size: -
D gene: -
V gene: TRBV12-3/TRBV12-4
J gene: TRBJ1-5
CDR3 length: 15
CDR3 protein: CASSLTDVSNQPQHF
CDR3 DNA: TGTGCCAGCAGTTTAACGGACGTTAGCAATCAGCCCCAGCATTTT

clone size: few
D gene: -
V gene: TRBV19
J gene: TRBJ2-2
CDR3 length: 16
CDR3 protein: CASRVQAAGVTGELFF
CDR3 DNA: TGTGCCAGTAGGGTTCAGGCTGCAGGGGTCACCGGGGAGCTGTTTTTT

clone size: -
D gene: -
V gene: TRBV12-3/TRBV12-4
J gene: TRBJ1-1
CDR3 length: 13
CDR3 protein: CASSLEHTLGAFF
CDR3 DNA: TGTGCCAGCAGTTTAGAACACACCCTGGGGGCTTTCTTT

clone size: many
D gene: -
V gene: TRBV2
J gene: TRBJ1-4
CDR3 length: 16
CDR3 protein: CASSEALREWGEKLFF
CDR3 DNA: TGTGCCAGCAGTGAAGCCCTGCGGGAATGGGGAGAAAAACTGTTTTTT

clone size: few
D gene: -
V gene: TRBV5-4
J gene: TRBJ1-1
CDR3 length: 14
CDR3 protein: CASKMEGGRAEAFF
CDR3 DNA: TGTGCCAGCAAAATGGAGGGAGGTCGGGCTGAAGCTTTCTTT

clone size: -
D gene: -
V gene: TRBV7-2
J gene: TRBJ1-1
CDR3 length: 15
CDR3 protein: CASSLAADKNTEAFF
CDR3 DNA: TGTGCCAGCAGCTTAGCCGCGGACAAGAACACTGAAGCTTTCTTT

clone size: few
D gene: -
V gene: TRBV7-9
J gene: TRBJ1-4
CDR3 length: 13
CDR3 protein: CASSLLEGEKLFF
CDR3 DNA: TGTGCCAGCAGCTTATTAGAGGGGGAAAAACTGTTTTTT

clone size: -
D gene: TRBD2
V gene: TRBV10-3
J gene: TRBJ2-1
CDR3 length: 20
CDR3 protein: CAISLQRALRGLAGANEQFF
CDR3 DNA: TGTGCCATCAGTCTTCAACGGGCGTTGAGGGGACTAGCGGGGGCAAATGAGCAGTTCTTC

clone size: -
D gene: -
V gene: TRBV5-6
J gene: TRBJ1-1
CDR3 length: 14
CDR3 protein: CASSSKPLNTEAFF
CDR3 DNA: TGTGCCAGCAGTTCCAAACCCTTGAACACTGAAGCTTTCTTT

clone size: -
D gene: -
V gene: TRBV5-5
J gene: TRBJ2-1
CDR3 length: 15
CDR3 protein: CASSLTRGVYNEQFF
CDR3 DNA: TGTGCCAGCAGCTTGACCAGGGGGGTCTACAATGAGCAGTTCTTC

clone size: few
D gene: -
V gene: TRBV12-3/TRBV12-4
J gene: TRBJ1-5
CDR3 length: 14
CDR3 protein: CASARVGVGQPQHF
CDR3 DNA: TGTGCCAGCGCTAGGGTAGGGGTTGGTCAGCCCCAGCATTTT

clone size: -
D gene: -
V gene: TRBV2
J gene: TRBJ2-3
CDR3 length: 16
CDR3 protein: CASSRDHGTSTDTQYF
CDR3 DNA: TGTGCCAGCAGTCGCGACCACGGGACTAGCACAGATACGCAGTATTTT

clone size: -
D gene: TRBD1
V gene: TRBV2
J gene: TRBJ1-5
CDR3 length: 15
CDR3 protein: CASSADRGGNQPQHF
CDR3 DNA: TGTGCCAGCAGTGCAGACAGGGGCGGCAATCAGCCCCAGCATTTT

clone size: -
D gene: TRBD1
V gene: TRBV20-1
J gene: TRBJ1-1
CDR3 length: 16
CDR3 protein: CSAYGQGLGLNTEAFF
CDR3 DNA: TGCAGTGCTTATGGACAGGGTCTCGGGCTGAACACTGAAGCTTTCTTT

clone size: once
D gene: -
V gene: TRBV28
J gene: TRBJ2-7
CDR3 length: 11
CDR3 protein: CASKTGGEQYF
CDR3 DNA: TGTGCCAGCAAAACAGGTGGCGAGCAGTACTTC

clone size: few
D gene: TRBD1
V gene: TRBV27
J gene: TRBJ1-3
CDR3 length: 15
CDR3 protein: CASSIQGITGNTIYF
CDR3 DNA: TGTGCCAGCAGTATACAGGGGATAACTGGAAACACCATATATTTT

clone size: -
D gene: -
V gene: TRBV29-1
J gene: TRBJ1-2
CDR3 length: 15
CDR3 protein: CSVTALTRLGYGYTF
CDR3 DNA: TGCAGCGTTACAGCCCTGACCCGTCTAGGCTATGGCTACACCTTC

clone size: many
D gene: -
V gene: TRBV7-2
J gene: TRBJ2-1
CDR3 length: 14
CDR3 protein: CASSPPGSLNEQFF
CDR3 DNA: TGTGCCAGCAGCCCTCCCGGGTCCTTGAATGAGCAGTTCTTC

clone size: few
D gene: -
V gene: TRBV20-1
J gene: TRBJ2-6
CDR3 length: 16
CDR3 protein: CSARDQGGPGANVLTF
CDR3 DNA: TGCAGTGCTAGAGATCAAGGGGGGCCTGGGGCCAACGTCCTGACTTTC

clone size: -
D gene: -
V gene: TRBV6-8
J gene: TRBJ2-1
CDR3 length: 13
CDR3 protein: CASSRGPYNEQFF
CDR3 DNA: TGTGCCAGCAGTAGGGGTCCCTACAATGAGCAGTTCTTC

clone size: -
D gene: -
V gene: TRBV27
J gene: TRBJ2-6
CDR3 length: 14
CDR3 protein: CASGRRARANVLTF
CDR3 DNA: TGTGCCAGCGGTCGGAGGGCACGGGCCAACGTCCTGACTTTC

clone size: -
D gene: -
V gene: TRBV20-1
J gene: TRBJ2-1
CDR3 length: 11
CDR3 protein: CSLRQGNEQFF
CDR3 DNA: TGCAGTTTACGCCAGGGAAATGAGCAGTTCTTC

clone size: few
D gene: -
V gene: TRBV7-7
J gene: TRBJ1-6
CDR3 length: 16
CDR3 protein: CASSTQINFYNSPLHF
CDR3 DNA: TGTGCCAGCAGCACACAGATAAACTTCTATAATTCACCCCTCCACTTT

clone size: -
D gene: -
V gene: TRBV27
J gene: TRBJ1-2
CDR3 length: 15
CDR3 protein: CASSLTAGPKYGYTF
CDR3 DNA: TGTGCCAGCAGTTTAACGGCGGGGCCAAAATATGGCTACACCTTC

clone size: -
D gene: TRBD2
V gene: TRBV27
J gene: TRBJ2-3
CDR3 length: 16
CDR3 protein: CASSLQGGRGADTQYF
CDR3 DNA: TGTGCCAGCAGTTTACAGGGCGGGAGGGGGGCAGATACGCAGTATTTT

clone size: few
D gene: -
V gene: TRBV19
J gene: TRBJ1-2
CDR3 length: 14
CDR3 protein: CASSIGQGRSGYTF
CDR3 DNA: TGTGCCAGTAGTATAGGCCAGGGACGGAGTGGCTACACCTTC

clone size: -
D gene: -
V gene: TRBV12-3/TRBV12-4
J gene: TRBJ1-2
CDR3 length: 17
CDR3 protein: CASREGSNWGGTERYTF
CDR3 DNA: TGTGCCAGCAGGGAAGGCTCCAACTGGGGGGGGACGGAACGCTACACCTTC

clone size: few
D gene: -
V gene: TRBV7-2
J gene: TRBJ2-7
CDR3 length: 14
CDR3 protein: CASSFREPPYEQYF
CDR3 DNA: TGTGCCAGCAGCTTTCGGGAGCCGCCCTACGAGCAGTACTTC

clone size: few
D gene: TRBD1
V gene: TRBV14
J gene: TRBJ2-3
CDR3 length: 14
CDR3 protein: CASSQDVRGTAQYF
CDR3 DNA: TGTGCCAGCAGCCAAGATGTGAGAGGGACAGCGCAGTATTTT

clone size: many
D gene: TRBD2
V gene: TRBV7-2
J gene: TRBJ2-7
CDR3 length: 15
CDR3 protein: CASSPVIAGAYEQYF
CDR3 DNA: TGTGCCAGCAGCCCGGTAATAGCGGGAGCCTACGAGCAGTACTTC

clone size: few
D gene: -
V gene: TRBV19
J gene: TRBJ2-7
CDR3 length: 14
CDR3 protein: CASSPSGGTAEQYF
CDR3 DNA: TGTGCCAGTAGTCCCTCTGGGGGGACAGCCGAGCAGTACTTC

clone size: -
D gene: -
V gene: TRBV30
J gene: TRBJ1-2
CDR3 length: 14
CDR3 protein: CAWSTGTGKYGYTF
CDR3 DNA: TGTGCCTGGAGCACCGGGACGGGGAAGTATGGCTACACCTTC

clone size: many
D gene: -
V gene: TRBV7-6
J gene: TRBJ2-7
CDR3 length: 13
CDR3 protein: CASSLKGYHEQYF
CDR3 DNA: TGTGCCAGCAGCCTAAAAGGGTACCACGAGCAGTACTTC